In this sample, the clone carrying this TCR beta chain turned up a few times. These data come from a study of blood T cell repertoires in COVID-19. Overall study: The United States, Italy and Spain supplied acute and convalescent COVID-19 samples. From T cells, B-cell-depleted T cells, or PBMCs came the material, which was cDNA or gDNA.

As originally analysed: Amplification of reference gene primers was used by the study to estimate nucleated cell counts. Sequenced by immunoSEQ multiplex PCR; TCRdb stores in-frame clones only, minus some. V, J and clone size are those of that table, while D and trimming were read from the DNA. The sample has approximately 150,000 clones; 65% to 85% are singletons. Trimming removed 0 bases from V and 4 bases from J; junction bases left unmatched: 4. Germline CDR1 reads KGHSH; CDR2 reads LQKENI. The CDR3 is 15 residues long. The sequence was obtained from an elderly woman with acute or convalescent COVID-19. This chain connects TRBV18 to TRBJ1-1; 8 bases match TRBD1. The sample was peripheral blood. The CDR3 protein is CASSPPNRGSTEAFF. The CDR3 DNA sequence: TGTGCCAGCTCACCACCCAACAGGGGGTCCACTGAAGCTTTCTTT.